These 25 T cell receptor beta chains were all obtained from the same sample, sequenced in a study of identical twins. TCRdb recomputed calls from the 5' RACE reads with MiXCR, one row per CDR3 protein. The data contain just under 650,000 distinct CDR3 sequences, about 7.6% of them singletons. These data were likewise used in another study, on yellow fever vaccine responses in identical twins.

The material sequenced was PBMCs. These receptors all come from a woman aged 18-29 years in good health.

This clonotype turned up a few times. The chain carries TRBV24-1 and TRBJ2-3; 8 bases align to TRBD1. Germline trimming cut 3 bases from V and 2 bases from J; bases unmatched to any gene: 6. Germline lookup yields CDR1 KGHDR and CDR2 SFDVKD. The CDR3 length is 16 residues. As DNA, the CDR3 is TGTGCCACCAGTGATGCTACAGGGGGGTACACAGATACGCAGTATTTT. It codes for CATSDATGGYTDTQYF.

This clonotype was seen more than once but under ten times. The rearrangement uses TRBV3-1 and TRBJ2-1, with unresolved D. Germline V gives CDR1 LGHDT, CDR2 YNNKEL (reference sequence). V lost 0 bases and J lost 4, with 7 bases in between. The CDR3 extends over 14 amino acids. The CDR3 DNA is TGTGCCAGCAGCCAAGACGTAACATACAATGAGCAGTTCTTC. This translates into CASSQDVTYNEQFF.

This chain uses TRBV5-1 with TRBJ1-2; D perhaps matches TRBD1 (5 bases). The CDR3 totals 14 residues. Germline V gene sequence: CDR1 SGHRS, CDR2 YFSETQ. Trimming pared 0 bases from V and 2 bases from J, leaving 8 bases between. The CDR3 region has the DNA TGCGCCAGCAGCTTGGGGTCAGGGAACTATGGCTACACCTTC. Amino acids: CASSLGSGNYGYTF.

This clonotype occurred many times. This chain uses TRBV6-5 with TRBJ1-2; D might be TRBD1 (5 bases). The CDR3 length is 12 residues. Germline V gives CDR1 MNHEY, CDR2 SVGAGI. V lost 0 bases and J lost 7, with 6 bases in between. CDR3 sequence reads: CASSYSGGGYTF. For the CDR3, the DNA is TGTGCCAGCAGTTACTCCGGGGGTGGCTACACCTTC.

This chain links TRBV5-5 with TRBJ2-2, with 7 nucleotides matching TRBD1. Germline loops: CDR1 SGHKS, CDR2 YYEKEE (reference sequence). This CDR3 has 17 residues. Losses at the gene ends were 2 bases for V and 3 bases for J; bases not matched to a gene: 10. The CDR3 coding sequence is TGTGCCAGCAGCTTAGGGTACAGGGGAGTTGACACCGGGGAGCTGTTTTTT. It codes for CASSLGYRGVDTGELFF.

The chain combines TRBV27 with TRBJ2-2; D might be TRBD1 (6 bases). V was shortened by 2 bases and J by 6 bases, with 13 bases between the two germline ends. In germline, CDR1 is MNHEY, CDR2 SMNVEV (reference sequence). The CDR3 sequence is 15 residues long. The CDR3 loop is CASSLVTGSPGELFF. CDR3 DNA sequence: TGTGCCAGCAGTTTAGTAACAGGGAGTCCCGGGGAGCTGTTTTTT.

The chain is built from TRBV19 and TRBJ2-2, with 13 positions matching TRBD2. Germline V gene data show CDR1 as LNHDA and CDR2 as SQIVND (reference sequence). The ends lost 5 bases at V and 0 bases at J; junction bases unmatched: 3. The length of the CDR3 is 17 residues. This CDR3 reads CASSGGLAGANTGELFF. DNA of the CDR3: TGTGCCAGTAGTGGTGGACTAGCGGGAGCGAACACCGGGGAGCTGTTTTTT.

This sequence joins TRBV6-1 and TRBJ1-4; 7 bases map to TRBD1. The CDR3 extends over 15 amino acids. Germline V CDR1 and CDR2: MNHNS, SASEGT. Germline trimming cut 6 bases from V and 0 bases from J; bases unmatched to any gene: 4. The CDR3 nucleotides are TGTGCCAGCAGCGGACAGGTCGCAACTAATGAAAAACTGTTTTTT. Amino acid sequence: CASSGQVATNEKLFF.

The chain couples TRBV7-9 to TRBJ2-7, with TRBD2 identical over 14 bases. With 1 base clipped from V and 4 bases from J, the junction kept 3 bases outside the gene matches. Germline CDR1 and CDR2: SEHNR and FQNEAQ (reference sequence). CDR3 length: 16 amino acids. The CDR3 protein is CASSLEGTSGRYEQYF. DNA for the CDR3: TGTGCCAGCAGCTTAGAGGGGACTAGCGGGAGATACGAGCAGTACTTC.

The gene calls are TRBV7-2 and TRBJ2-1, with D maybe TRBD2 (6 bases). CDR1 is SGHTA and CDR2 is FQGNSA in the germline V gene. The CDR3 consists of 14 residues. V lost 5 bases to trimming and J lost 7 bases, with 15 bases between them. The CDR3 DNA reads TGTGCCAGCAGCGGGAGTTCGGGGAGGAATGAGCAGTTCTTC. This translates into CASSGSSGRNEQFF. Full variable domain (outside the CDR3, taken from reference TRBV7-2 and TRBJ2-1): GAGVSQSPSNKVTEKGKDVELRCDPISGHTALYWYRQSLGQGLEFLIYFQGNSAPDKSGLPSDRFSAERTGGSVSTLTIQRTQQEDSAVYLCASSGSSGRNEQFFGPGTRLTVL.

V and J are TRBV6-1 and TRBJ2-5, with D possibly matching TRBD2 (6 bases). Germline V gives CDR1 MNHNS, CDR2 SASEGT. V lost 6 bases, J lost 4 bases, and 15 bases lay in between. The CDR3 is 14 amino acids. The CDR3 DNA reads as TGTGCCAGCAGCCCTTTAGTGGGAGGAGAGACCCAGTACTTC. Amino acid sequence: CASSPLVGGETQYF.

The CDR3 nucleotides are TGCAGTGCTAGATCTCCTCCTCTAGATACGCAGTATTTT. It yields the protein CSARSPPLDTQYF. The chain has TRBV20-1 and TRBJ2-3, with D uncertain. The CDR3 length is 13 residues. CDR1 and CDR2 from the germline V gene are DFQATT and SNEGSKA (reference sequence). V was pared by 2 bases and J by 5 bases, with 11 bases between.

Many counts were recorded for this clonotype. V and J are TRBV25-1 and TRBJ1-4; weak D call: TRBD1 (5 bases). Germline V gene sequence: CDR1 MGHDK, CDR2 SYGVNS. The CDR3 is made up of 14 amino acids. V was clipped by 6 bases and J by 7 bases, with 15 bases between them. The CDR3 sequence: CASRREGMVEKLFF. The CDR3 region has the DNA TGTGCCAGCAGGCGCGAGGGGATGGTTGAAAAACTGTTTTTT.

The J gene is TRBJ2-7, the V gene TRBV5-6; the D is unclear. Between the trimmed V and J ends, which lost 0 bases and 5 bases, there was a span of 9 bases. From germline, CDR1 is SGHDT and CDR2 YYEEEE. The CDR3 is 13 residues long. The CDR3 protein is CASSLAGPHEQYV. The CDR3 DNA sequence: TGTGCCAGCAGCTTGGCCGGACCCCACGAGCAGTACGTC.

Note on this clonotype: A much bigger clone sits one base away, suggesting this may be a read error. The J gene is TRBJ1-2, the V gene TRBV12-3 or TRBV12-4; no definite D call. CDR3 length: 13 amino acids. Trimming removed 2 bases at V and 10 bases at J, with 14 bases between. The CDR3 loop reads CASSLSTYDDYTF. The DNA of the CDR3 is TGTGCCAGCAGTTTAAGCACTTACGACGACTACACCTTC.

Many counts were recorded for this clonotype. The CDR3 region has the DNA TGTGCCAGCAGCACATCCACAGGGGGCAATCAGCCCCAGCATTTT. Protein product: CASSTSTGGNQPQHF. The rearrangement links TRBV7-6 to TRBJ1-5, with 7 bases fitting TRBD1. The V and J ends lost 5 bases and 2 bases, in that order; junction bases with no gene match: 6. The CDR3 is 15 residues long. Germline assignment: CDR1 SGHVS and CDR2 FNYEAQ.

This sequence joins TRBV5-1 and TRBJ2-3, with D possibly called TRBD1 or TRBD2 (5 bases each). Trimming shortened V by 0 bases and J by 2 bases, and 13 bases separated the two germline ends. The CDR3 length is 16 residues. Germline V lookup: CDR1 SGHRS, CDR2 YFSETQ. CDR3 loop: CASSLEGRRYTDTQYF. DNA for the CDR3: TGCGCCAGCAGCTTGGAGGGGAGAAGATACACAGATACGCAGTATTTT.

This clonotype occurred a few times. The chain couples TRBV2 to TRBJ2-5; weak D call: TRBD1 (6 bases). Trimming stripped 1 base from V and 7 bases from J, with 13 bases between. The CDR3 is 14 residues long. The germline V gene encodes CDR1 SNHLY and CDR2 FYNNEI. Written as DNA, the CDR3 is TGTGCCAGCAGTGAAGAAGCTTCCAGGGGGACCCAGTACTTC. Residues: CASSEEASRGTQYF.

This clonotype was seen only a few times. CDR3 region: CASSLAKLRGTQETQYF. As DNA, the CDR3 is TGCGCCAGCAGCTTGGCCAAACTGAGAGGAACCCAAGAGACCCAGTACTTC. This chain links TRBV5-1 with TRBJ2-5; D is ambiguous. This CDR3 contains 17 residues. Germline V gene lookup returns CDR1 SGHRS and CDR2 YFSETQ. V was trimmed by 0 bases and J by 1 base, leaving 16 bases between them. Looking up the rest from reference TRBV5-1 and TRBJ2-5 gives the full variable domain: KAGVTQTPRYLIKTRGQQVTLSCSPISGHRSVSWYQQTPGQGLQFLFEYFSETQRNKGNFPGRFSGRQFSNSRSEMNVSTLELGDSALYLCASSLAKLRGTQETQYFGPGTRLLVL.

The V call is TRBV3-1, the J call TRBJ2-1; no clear D gene. CDR1 LGHDT and CDR2 YNNKEL come from the germline V gene (reference sequence). The CDR3 length is 13 residues. The germline V and J ends were trimmed by 0 bases and 6 bases, with 6 bases remaining between them. CDR3 sequence reads: CASSQDEVNEQFF. In DNA form, the CDR3 reads TGTGCCAGCAGCCAAGATGAAGTCAATGAGCAGTTCTTC.

The sample holds a few counts of this clonotype. This chain connects TRBV7-9 to TRBJ2-7; D is perhaps TRBD2 (5 bases). Trimming removed 3 bases at V and 2 bases at J, with 11 bases between. CDR3 length: 14 residues. Germline CDR1 is SEHNR and CDR2 is FQNEAQ (reference sequence). CDR3 sequence (DNA): TGTGCCAGCAGCTTTTTGACGGGGACCTACGAGCAGTACTTC. Residues: CASSFLTGTYEQYF.

This clonotype was counted ten times or more. V is TRBV20-1 and J is TRBJ2-3, with TRBD2 matching over 13 bases. The CDR3 is 20 residues long. Trimming at V came to 2 bases and at J to 4 bases, leaving 18 bases not matched to a gene. From germline, CDR1 is DFQATT and CDR2 SNEGSKA (reference sequence). CDR3 DNA: TGCAGTGCTAGACCCGGACTAGCGGGGGCAGTCGATTTTTGGGCAGATACGCAGTATTTT. Translating gives CSARPGLAGAVDFWADTQYF.

The chain carries TRBV7-9 and TRBJ2-3; D gene ambiguous. The length of the CDR3 is 13 residues. V lost 3 bases and J lost 10, with 14 bases in between. CDR1 SEHNR and CDR2 FQNEAQ come from the germline V gene (reference sequence). The CDR3 bases are TGTGCCAGCAGCTTGACCGCTTATAGGGCGCAGTATTTT. This sequence encodes CASSLTAYRAQYF.

This clonotype was recorded at least ten times. The chain is built from TRBV7-9 and TRBJ2-5; D remains ambiguous. Germline V gene sequence: CDR1 SEHNR, CDR2 FQNEAQ (reference sequence). V was cut by 7 bases and J by 3 bases, with 12 bases left in between. There are 13 residues in the CDR3. The CDR3 region has the DNA TGTGCCAGCAATCCCGGCTGGGAAGAGACCCAGTACTTC. This gives the protein CASNPGWEETQYF. The entire variable domain, with the rest obtained from reference TRBV7-9 and TRBJ2-5, is as follows: DTGVSQNPRHKITKRGQNVTFRCDPISEHNRLYWYRQTLGQGPEFLTYFQNEAQLEKSRLLSDRFSAERPKGSFSTLEIQRTEQGDSAMYLCASNPGWEETQYFGPGTRLLVL.

This clonotype was detected only a few times. This chain links TRBV5-1 with TRBJ2-7, with D possibly matching TRBD1 (6 bases). This CDR3 contains 14 residues. V lost 0 bases to trimming and J lost 5 bases, with 12 bases between them. Per the germline V gene, CDR1 is SGHRS and CDR2 is YFSETQ. CDR3: CASSLGQVADEQYF. The CDR3 nucleotides read TGCGCCAGCAGCTTGGGACAGGTGGCTGACGAGCAGTACTTC.